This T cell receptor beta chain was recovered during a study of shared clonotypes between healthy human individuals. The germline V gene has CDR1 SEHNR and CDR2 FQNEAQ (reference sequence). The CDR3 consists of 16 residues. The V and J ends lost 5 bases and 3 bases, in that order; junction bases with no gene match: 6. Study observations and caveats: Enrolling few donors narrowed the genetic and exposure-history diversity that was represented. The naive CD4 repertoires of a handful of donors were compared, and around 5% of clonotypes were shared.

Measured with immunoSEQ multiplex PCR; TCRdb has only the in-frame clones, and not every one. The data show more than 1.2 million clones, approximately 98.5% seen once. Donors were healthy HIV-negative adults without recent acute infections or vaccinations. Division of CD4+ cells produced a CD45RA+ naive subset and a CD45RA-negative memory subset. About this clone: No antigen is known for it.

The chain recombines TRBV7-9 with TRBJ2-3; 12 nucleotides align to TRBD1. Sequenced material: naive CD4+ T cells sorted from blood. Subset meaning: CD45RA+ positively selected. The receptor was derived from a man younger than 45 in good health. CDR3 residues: CASSRRDRGLTDTQYF. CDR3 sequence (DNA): TGTGCCAGCAGCCGCCGGGACAGGGGGCTAACAGATACGCAGTATTTT.